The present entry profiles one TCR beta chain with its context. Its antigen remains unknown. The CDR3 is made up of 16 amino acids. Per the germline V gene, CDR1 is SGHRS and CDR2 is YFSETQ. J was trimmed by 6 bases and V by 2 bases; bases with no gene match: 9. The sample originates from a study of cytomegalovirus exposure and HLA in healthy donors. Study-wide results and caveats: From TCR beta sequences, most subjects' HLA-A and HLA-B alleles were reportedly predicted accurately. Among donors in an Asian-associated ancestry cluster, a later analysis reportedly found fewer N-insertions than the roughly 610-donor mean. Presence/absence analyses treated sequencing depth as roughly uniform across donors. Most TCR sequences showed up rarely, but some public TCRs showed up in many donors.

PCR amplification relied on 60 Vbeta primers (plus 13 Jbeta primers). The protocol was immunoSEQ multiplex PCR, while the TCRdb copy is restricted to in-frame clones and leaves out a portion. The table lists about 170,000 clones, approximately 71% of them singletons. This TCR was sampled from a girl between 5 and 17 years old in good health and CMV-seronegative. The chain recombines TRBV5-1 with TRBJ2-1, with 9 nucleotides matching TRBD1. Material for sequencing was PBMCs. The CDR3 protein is CASSFPGTGKPNEQFF. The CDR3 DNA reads TGCGCCAGCAGCTTCCCCGGGACAGGGAAACCCAATGAGCAGTTCTTC.